The 7 T cell receptor beta chains presented below share a single source sample, sequenced in a study of early T cells in non-severe SARS-CoV-2 infection. TCRdb itself ran the 5' RACE reads through MiXCR, one entry per CDR3 protein. The sample consists of about 26,000 distinct CDR3 sequences, around 4.4% of them appearing once. The sample taken for sequencing was whole blood. Every receptor here comes from an adult who was a healthcare worker with PCR-confirmed SARS-CoV-2 infection or an uninfected control (not recorded which).

This clonotype was seen ten or more times. The CDR3 nucleotides read TGTGCTAGTGGCCGGGAGTCCTACGAGCAGTACGTC. As protein: CASGRESYEQYV. The V call is TRBV12-5, the J call TRBJ2-7; D might be TRBD2 (6 bases). Trimming stripped 6 bases from V and 1 base from J, with 7 bases between. The CDR3 length is 12 residues. Germline loops: CDR1 LGHNT, CDR2 FRNRAP.

This clonotype counts as large. The rearrangement links TRBV28 to TRBJ1-5; the D is unclear. The CDR3 sequence is 15 residues long. The ends were cut back, 3 bases at V and 0 bases at J, with 9 bases in the middle. In germline, CDR1 is MDHEN, CDR2 SYDVKM. The CDR3 loop is CASSFSGNSNQPQHF. CDR3 nucleotides: TGTGCCAGCAGTTTTTCGGGAAATAGCAATCAGCCCCAGCATTTT.

The table lists this clonotype with many counts. The chain has TRBV7-2 and TRBJ2-7; 11 nucleotides match TRBD2. Germline V CDR1 and CDR2: SGHTA, FQGNSA. The CDR3 consists of 16 residues. The J segment lost 7 bases and the V segment lost 2 bases, leaving 10 bases of the junction unmatched. CDR3 nucleotide sequence: TGTGCCAGCAGCTTAACCGGGCTAGCGGGAGGCGAAGAGCAGTACTTC. The encoded protein is CASSLTGLAGGEEQYF.

The V gene is TRBV11-2, the J gene TRBJ2-2; D gene unclear. This CDR3 is built from 14 residues. CDR1 is SGHAT and CDR2 is FQNNGV in the germline V gene. V shed 1 base and J shed 0 bases, with 3 bases lying between them. The CDR3 DNA sequence: TGTGCCAGCAGCTTAGTGGCGAACACCGGGGAGCTGTTTTTT. Protein sequence: CASSLVANTGELFF.

This clonotype was seen at least ten times. This chain joins TRBV5-4 and TRBJ2-1; D unclear. CDR1 and CDR2 (germline): SGHNT, YYREEE (reference sequence). V shed 3 bases and J shed 3 bases, with 16 bases lying between them. CDR3 length: 16 residues. The CDR3 region has the DNA TGTGCCAGCAGCTCCTTGACCCGTCTCGGCTACAATGAGCAGTTCTTC. Amino acid sequence: CASSSLTRLGYNEQFF.

Many counts were recorded for this clonotype. The chain's CDR3 is CASGSMNYGYTF. CDR3 in DNA: TGTGCCAGCGGATCAATGAACTATGGCTACACCTTC. The chain links TRBV7-9 to TRBJ1-2; D uncertain. CDR1 and CDR2 (germline): SEHNR, FQNEAQ (reference sequence). CDR3 length: 12 amino acids. Trimming took 8 bases from V and 2 from J, leaving 9 bases between them.

In this sample, this clonotype turned up many times. This sequence joins TRBV28 and TRBJ1-1; D gene ambiguous. Trimming took 3 bases from V and 5 from J, leaving 22 bases between them. Germline V gene sequence: CDR1 MDHEN, CDR2 SYDVKM. CDR3 length: 17 residues. CDR3 sequence (DNA): TGTGCCAGCAGTTTCTCCCCGGCCGTAAGGGAAGATACTGAAGCTTTCTTT. Residues: CASSFSPAVREDTEAFF.